This T cell receptor (beta chain) was captured in a study of beta chain features in type 1 diabetes. The V end lost 6 bases, the J end lost 3 bases, and 14 bases lay between the germline ends. CDR1 ENHRY and CDR2 SYGVKD come from the germline V gene. CDR3 length: 14 amino acids. All of the isolated RNA was reverse transcribed, so expressed TCRB transcripts were sequenced. Reads from naive, central memory and regulatory T cell samples averaged roughly 3.6 million. TCRdb's table, derived via immunoSEQ multiplex PCR, lists solely in-frame clones and lacks some. The table lists fewer than 550,000 clones, over 9.5% of them singletons. Using CD45RO/CCR7/CD25/CD127/CD95/CD27, CD4+ naive, central memory, regulatory and stem cell-like memory cells were sorted. This clone has a handful of counts. Its specificity is unknown. Overall study findings and caveats: Among patients with Type 1 diabetes, TCRB CDR3s were moderately but significantly shorter in every one of the four CD4+ subsets.

The gene calls are TRBV10-3 and TRBJ1-2; possibly TRBD1 for D (6 bases). The sample was naive CD4+ T cells from blood. This receptor was taken from a woman younger than 35 in good health. DNA of the CDR3: TGTGCCATCAGGGAACAGGGATCACACTATGGCTACACCTTC. Translating gives CAIREQGSHYGYTF.